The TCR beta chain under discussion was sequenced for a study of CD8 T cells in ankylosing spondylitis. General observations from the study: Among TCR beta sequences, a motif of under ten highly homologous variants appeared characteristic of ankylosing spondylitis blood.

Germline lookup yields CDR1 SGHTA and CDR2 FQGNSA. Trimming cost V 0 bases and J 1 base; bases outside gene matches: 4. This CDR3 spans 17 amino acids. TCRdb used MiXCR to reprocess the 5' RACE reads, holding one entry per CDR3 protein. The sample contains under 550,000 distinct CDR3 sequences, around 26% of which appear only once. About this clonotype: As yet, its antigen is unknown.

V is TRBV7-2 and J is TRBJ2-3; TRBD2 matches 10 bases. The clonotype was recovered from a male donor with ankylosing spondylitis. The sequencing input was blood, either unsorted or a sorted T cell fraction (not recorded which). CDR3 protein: CASSLASGTSGTDTQYF. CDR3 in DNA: TGTGCCAGCAGCTTAGCCTCCGGGACTAGCGGCACAGATACGCAGTATTTT.